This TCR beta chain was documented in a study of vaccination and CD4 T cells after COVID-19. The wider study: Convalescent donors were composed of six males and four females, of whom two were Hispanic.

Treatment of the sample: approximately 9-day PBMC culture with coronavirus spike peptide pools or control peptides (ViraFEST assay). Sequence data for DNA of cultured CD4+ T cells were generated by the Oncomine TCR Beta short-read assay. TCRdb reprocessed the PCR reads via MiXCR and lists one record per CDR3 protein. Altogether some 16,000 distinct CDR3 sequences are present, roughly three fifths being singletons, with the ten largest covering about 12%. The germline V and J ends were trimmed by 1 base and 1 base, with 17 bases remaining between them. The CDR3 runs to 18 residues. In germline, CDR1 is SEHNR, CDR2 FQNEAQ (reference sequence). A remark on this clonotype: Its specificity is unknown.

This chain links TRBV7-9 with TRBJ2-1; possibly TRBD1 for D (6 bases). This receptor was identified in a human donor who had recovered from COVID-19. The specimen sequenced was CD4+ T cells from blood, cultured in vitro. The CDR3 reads CASSLERGRGGSYNEQFF. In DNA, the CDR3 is TGTGCCAGCAGCTTAGAAAGGGGCAGGGGCGGTTCCTACAATGAGCAGTTCTTC.